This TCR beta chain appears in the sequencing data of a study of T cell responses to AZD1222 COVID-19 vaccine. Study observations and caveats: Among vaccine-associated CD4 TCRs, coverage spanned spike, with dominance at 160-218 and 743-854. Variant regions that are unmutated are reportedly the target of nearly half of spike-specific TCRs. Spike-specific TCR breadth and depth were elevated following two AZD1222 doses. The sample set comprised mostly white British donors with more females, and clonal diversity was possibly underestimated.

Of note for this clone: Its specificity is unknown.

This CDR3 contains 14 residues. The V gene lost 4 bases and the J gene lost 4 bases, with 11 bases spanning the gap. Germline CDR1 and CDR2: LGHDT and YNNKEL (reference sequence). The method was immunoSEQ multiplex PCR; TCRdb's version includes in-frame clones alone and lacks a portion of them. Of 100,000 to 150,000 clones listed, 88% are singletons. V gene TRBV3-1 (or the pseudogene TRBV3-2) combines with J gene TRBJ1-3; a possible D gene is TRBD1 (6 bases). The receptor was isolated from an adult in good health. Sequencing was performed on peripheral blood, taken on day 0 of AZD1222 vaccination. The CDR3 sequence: CASSPRGQGNTIYF. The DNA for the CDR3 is TGTGCCAGCAGCCCTCGTGGACAGGGAAACACCATATATTTT.